In its sample, the clone carrying this T cell receptor (beta chain) was seen a few times. Its antigen is unidentified. These data are taken from a study of T-cell memory formation after mild COVID-19. The study's findings and limits: The CD4+ clones that contracted clustered mainly within CM and EM, and the CD8+ clones concentrated in EMRA.

TCRdb passed the 5' RACE reads through MiXCR, listing each CDR3 protein once. The sample carries more than 250,000 distinct CDR3 sequences, roughly 18% recorded once. The sequencing sample was made of PBMCs or a T cell subset sorted from them (not recorded which). The receptor's source is a man aged 18 to 35 who had mild COVID-19 (a few samples of this study predate the infection). Cell type and time point are not known.

As DNA, the CDR3 is TGTGCCAGCAGTTCCGGACAGGCCACTGAAGCTTTCTTT. Amino acid sequence: CASSSGQATEAFF. The V call is TRBV27, the J call TRBJ1-1; 7 bases match TRBD1. The CDR3 spans 13 residues. After removal of 4 bases from V and 4 bases from J, the junction contained 3 bases not matched to a gene. Germline-derived CDR1 and CDR2 are MNHEY and SMNVEV (reference sequence).